This TCR beta chain was captured in a study of Ad26.COV2.S vaccination and SARS-CoV-2 variants (dated by TCRdb to 2020 to 2022). Some background on the complete study: Donors in the vaccine arm were drawn from COV1001, a phase I-IIa trial of Ad26.COV2.S in healthy adults that was multicentre, randomized, double-blind and placebo-controlled. The TCR-sequenced set comprised around 30 samples: around 20 Ad26.COV2.S vaccine recipients, 5 placebo recipients and 8 SARS-CoV-2 convalescent individuals. Trial participants were randomized into five groups of five: low-dose or high-dose Ad26.COV2.S given once or twice, or placebo on both occasions. Dosing of Ad26.COV2.S was intramuscular, at either 5x10^10 or 1x10^11 viral particles, delivered as one shot or as two shots spaced 56 days apart. Investigators did not know the trial group allocation while performing experiments and assessing outcomes. TCRbeta repertoire sequencing served as the tool for gauging how specific and how broad the SARS-CoV-2-reactive T cell receptors were following Ad26.COV2.S vaccination. General study outcomes and caveats: Non-spike TCR breadth was comparable between vaccine and placebo recipients, consistent with the vaccine containing only spike. Compared with placebo recipients, Ad26.COV2.S recipients showed higher spike-specific TCR breadth (P = 0.0014). The study was not powered to compare responses between vaccine doses or regimens. After vaccination, substantial breadth of spike-specific CD8+ and CD4+ T cell responses was reported. The authors noted that the TCR breadth and depth analyses may have underestimated total T cell responses.

On this clone itself: No antigen is known for it. Base qualities were left out, and no much larger clone turns up one base away.

The CDR3 sequence holds 16 residues, the cysteine and phenylalanine included. Only the CDR3 part of the read is kept: 48 bases, read in frame from the first base. V trim: 4 bases; J trim: 5 bases; unmatched bases: 7. According to the germline V gene (reference sequence), CDR1 reads MNHNY and CDR2 reads SVGAGI. What the treatment or condition label conveys for this sample: approximately 18 received Ad26.COV2.S at low or high dose, single or two shots; several received placebo; per-sample allocation not given. Repertoires of vaccine and placebo recipients were sequenced from samples collected on day 63 after the first injection. In Cohort 1b, fewer than 30 adults aged 18-55 years were enrolled at a single site in Boston, USA, between 29 July and 7 August 2020. Ad26.COV2.S consisted of a replication-incompetent adenovirus type 26 vector by which a prefusion-stabilized SARS-CoV-2 spike protein from the original Wuhan strain was expressed.

TCRbeta CDR3 regions were sequenced with the immunoSEQ Assay. After extraction, genomic DNA underwent amplification by bias-controlled multiplex PCR, followed by high-throughput sequencing. The original methods were these. Collapsing and filtering of sequences were performed to quantify the absolute abundance of each unique TCRbeta CDR3 region. T cell fraction was estimated by normalizing TCRbeta template counts to usable DNA, which was measured by amplifying reference genes present in all nucleated cells. Repertoire TCRs were annotated as SARS-CoV-2-specific when V gene, CDR3 amino acid sequence and J gene were exactly matched to a known reactive TCR set. The reference SARS-CoV-2 TCR set was derived from MIRA and filtered for enrichment in COVID-19-positive ImmuneCODE repertoires, a step that removed public or cross-reactive TCRs. Using the MIRA antigens, annotated TCRs were further analysed by specific ORF or by position within an ORF. Breadth was defined as annotated unique rearrangements over total unique productive rearrangements; depth was the summed frequency of those rearrangements. Two-sided Wilcoxon rank-sum tests were applied when comparing TCR breadth between groups. TCRdb limited this immuneACCESS table to in-frame rearrangements with V and J called. A share of clones is missing; checked studies link under half to unresolved V genes, and the rest is unexplained. V, J and clone size were drawn from that table, and D and trimming were deduced from the DNA. In this sample the table shows around 370,000 clones, 70% to 90% of which occur a single time. 3% to 4% of the sample rests with the top ten.

The chain joins TRBV6-6 to TRBJ2-5, with TRBD2 identical over 13 junction bases. The starting material was peripheral blood, obtained in a trial of Ad26.COV2.S vaccine versus placebo. The origin of this receptor is a person aged 18-60 years who received the Ad26.COV2.S COVID-19 vaccine or a placebo. This receptor carries the CDR3 CASSSGTSGMVETQYF. Here is the DNA: TGTGCCAGCAGTTCCGGGACTAGCGGGATGGTTGAGACCCAGTACTTC.